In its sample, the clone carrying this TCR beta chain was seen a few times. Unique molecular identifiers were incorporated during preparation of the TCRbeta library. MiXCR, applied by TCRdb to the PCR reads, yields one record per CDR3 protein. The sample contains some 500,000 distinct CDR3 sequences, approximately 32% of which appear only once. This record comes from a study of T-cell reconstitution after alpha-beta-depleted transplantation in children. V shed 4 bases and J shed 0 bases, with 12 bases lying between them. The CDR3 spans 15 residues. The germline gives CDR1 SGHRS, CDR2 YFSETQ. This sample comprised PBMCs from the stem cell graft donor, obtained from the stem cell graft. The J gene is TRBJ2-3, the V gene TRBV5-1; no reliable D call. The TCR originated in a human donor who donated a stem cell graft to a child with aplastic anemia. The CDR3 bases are TGCGCCAGCAGCCGAATTGCGGACAGCACAGATACGCAGTATTTT. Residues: CASSRIADSTDTQYF.